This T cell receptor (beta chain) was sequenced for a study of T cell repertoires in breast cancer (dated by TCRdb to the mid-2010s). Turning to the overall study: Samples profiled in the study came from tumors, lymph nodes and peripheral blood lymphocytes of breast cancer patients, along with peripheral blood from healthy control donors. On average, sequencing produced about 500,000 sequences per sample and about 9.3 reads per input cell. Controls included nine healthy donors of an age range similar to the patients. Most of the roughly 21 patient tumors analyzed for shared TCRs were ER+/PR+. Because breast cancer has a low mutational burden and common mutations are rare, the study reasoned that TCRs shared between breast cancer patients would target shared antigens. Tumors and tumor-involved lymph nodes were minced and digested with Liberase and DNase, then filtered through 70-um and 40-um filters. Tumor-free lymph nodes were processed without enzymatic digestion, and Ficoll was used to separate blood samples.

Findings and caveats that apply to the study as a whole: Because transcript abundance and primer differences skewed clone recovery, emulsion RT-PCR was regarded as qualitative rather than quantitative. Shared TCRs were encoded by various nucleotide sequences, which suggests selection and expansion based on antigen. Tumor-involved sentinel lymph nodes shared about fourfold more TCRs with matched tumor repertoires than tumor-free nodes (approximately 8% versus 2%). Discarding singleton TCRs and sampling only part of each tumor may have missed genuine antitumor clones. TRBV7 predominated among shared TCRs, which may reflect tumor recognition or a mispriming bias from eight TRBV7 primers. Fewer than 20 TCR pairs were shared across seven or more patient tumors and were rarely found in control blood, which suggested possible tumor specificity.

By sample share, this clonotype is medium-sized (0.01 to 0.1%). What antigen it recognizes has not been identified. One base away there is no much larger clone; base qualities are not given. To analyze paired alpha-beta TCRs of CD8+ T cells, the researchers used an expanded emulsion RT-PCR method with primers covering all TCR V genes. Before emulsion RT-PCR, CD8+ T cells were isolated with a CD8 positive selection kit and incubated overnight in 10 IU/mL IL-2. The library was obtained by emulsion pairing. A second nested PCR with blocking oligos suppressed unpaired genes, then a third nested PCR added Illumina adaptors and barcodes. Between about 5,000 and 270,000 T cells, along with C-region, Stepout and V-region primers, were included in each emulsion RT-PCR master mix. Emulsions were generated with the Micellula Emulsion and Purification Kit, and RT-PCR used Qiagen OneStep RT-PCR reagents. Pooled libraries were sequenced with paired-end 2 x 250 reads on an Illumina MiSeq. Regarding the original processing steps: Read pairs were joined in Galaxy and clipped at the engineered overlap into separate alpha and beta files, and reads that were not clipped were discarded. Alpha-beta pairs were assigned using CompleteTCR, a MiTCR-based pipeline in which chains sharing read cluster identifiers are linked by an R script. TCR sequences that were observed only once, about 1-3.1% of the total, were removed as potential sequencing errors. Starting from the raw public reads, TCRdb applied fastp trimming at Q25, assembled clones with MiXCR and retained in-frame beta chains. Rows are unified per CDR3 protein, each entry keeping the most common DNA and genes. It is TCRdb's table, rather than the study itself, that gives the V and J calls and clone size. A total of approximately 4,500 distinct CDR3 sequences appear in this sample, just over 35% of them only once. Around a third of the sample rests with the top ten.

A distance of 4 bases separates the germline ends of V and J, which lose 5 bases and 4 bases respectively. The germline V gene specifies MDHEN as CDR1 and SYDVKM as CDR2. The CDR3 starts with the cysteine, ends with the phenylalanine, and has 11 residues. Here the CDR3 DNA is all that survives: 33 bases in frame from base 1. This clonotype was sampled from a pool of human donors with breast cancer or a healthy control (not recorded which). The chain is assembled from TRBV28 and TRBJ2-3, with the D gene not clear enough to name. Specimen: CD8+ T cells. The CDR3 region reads CASSRADTQYF. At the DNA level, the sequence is TGTGCCAGCAGTAGGGCAGATACGCAGTATTTT.